The clone carrying this T cell receptor beta chain was recorded a few times. Its target is not known. The CDR3 sequence is 16 residues long. Germline lookup yields CDR1 SGHDN and CDR2 FVKESK. V was clipped by 3 bases and J by 2 bases, with 14 bases between them. TCRdb called the 5' RACE reads again in MiXCR, with one record for every CDR3 protein. Altogether under 1 million distinct CDR3 sequences are present, 9% to 15% being singletons, with the ten largest covering around 1.6%. This sample is drawn from a study of identical twins. Overall study findings and caveats: Monozygotic twin pairs showed more out-of-frame TCR alpha sharing than models estimated.

This sample also appeared in a second study, on yellow fever vaccine responses in identical twins. That study reports: Vaccine-induced T cell responses in twins were reportedly observed to appear partly convergent, partly personalized.

The sequenced sample was PBMCs. This TCR was sampled from a young woman in good health. This chain connects TRBV14 to TRBJ2-1; possible D gene TRBD2, 6 bases. The DNA for the CDR3 is TGTGCCAGCAGCCAGCCCGGGACTGCACCCTACAATGAGCAGTTCTTC. As protein: CASSQPGTAPYNEQFF.